Sequencing of this T cell receptor (beta chain) was carried out in a study of blood T cells in healthy people across ages. Together with a sample-barcoded 5' primer, a J-beta primer mix was included in a second PCR lasting about 6 to 11 cycles. TCRdb recomputed calls from the 5' RACE reads with MiXCR, one row per CDR3 protein. The sample records about 1.5 million distinct CDR3 sequences, 40% to 50% being singletons. This CDR3 has 15 amino acids. The V gene lost 5 bases and the J gene lost 0 bases, with 12 bases spanning the gap. CDR1 is SGHTA, CDR2 FQGNSA, per germline. The J gene is TRBJ2-3, the V gene TRBV7-2; D is perhaps TRBD2 (6 bases). The clonotype comes from a woman aged 18 to 35 in good health. Specimen: blood. The CDR3 reads CASSRGGASTDTQYF. The CDR3 DNA sequence: TGTGCCAGCAGCCGGGGAGGAGCTAGCACAGATACGCAGTATTTT.